This T cell receptor beta chain was profiled in a study of blood T cells in healthy people across ages. Turning to the study itself: About one barcoded beta molecule per two T cells was captured by template switching.

General study results and limits: Diversity was higher, and naive CD4+ cells more numerous, in long-lived donors than in aged donors.

This clonotype was counted once. The antigen is undetermined. They isolated at least 6 million PBMCs from each sample. This CDR3 has 12 residues. V dropped 3 bases and J dropped 10; count of bases not matched to a gene: 2. Germline CDR1 is SGDLS and CDR2 is YYNGEE. Primers used in a second PCR of roughly 6 to 11 cycles were a sample-barcoded 5' primer and a J-beta primer mix. MiXCR was run by TCRdb on the 5' RACE reads, yielding one entry per CDR3 protein. The data hold fewer than 2 million distinct CDR3 sequences, with 39% observed a single time. This receptor was identified in a human donor in good health. The specimen sequenced was blood. V gene TRBV9 combines with J gene TRBJ2-2, with 8 nucleotides matching TRBD1. CDR3 residues: CASSGDRKELFF. Here the CDR3 DNA reads TGTGCCAGCAGCGGGGACAGGAAGGAGCTGTTTTTT.